This paragraph covers one T cell receptor (beta chain) sequence. Generated by immunoSEQ multiplex PCR, the TCRdb table keeps only in-frame clones and is missing some. This table has around 260,000 clones, 80% to 90% appearing once. CDR3 length equals 14 residues. From germline, CDR1 is SEHNR and CDR2 FQNEAQ (reference sequence). J lost 8 bases, V lost 3 bases, and 9 bases had no gene match. The sample comes from a study of blood T cell repertoires in COVID-19. The TCR originated in a woman aged 25 to 45 who had recovered from COVID-19. The chain uses TRBV7-9 and TRBJ1-2; 7 positions match TRBD1. The sample taken for sequencing was PBMCs or T cells enriched from blood (not recorded which). CDR3 sequence reads: CASSFSDRALGYTF. The CDR3 DNA reads TGTGCCAGCAGCTTCTCAGACAGGGCCTTAGGCTACACCTTC. Combining the CDR3 with reference TRBV7-9 and TRBJ1-2 gives the whole variable domain DTGVSQNPRHKITKRGQNVTFRCDPISEHNRLYWYRQTLGQGPEFLTYFQNEAQLEKSRLLSDRFSAERPKGSFSTLEIQRTEQGDSAMYLCASSFSDRALGYTFGSGTRLTVV.